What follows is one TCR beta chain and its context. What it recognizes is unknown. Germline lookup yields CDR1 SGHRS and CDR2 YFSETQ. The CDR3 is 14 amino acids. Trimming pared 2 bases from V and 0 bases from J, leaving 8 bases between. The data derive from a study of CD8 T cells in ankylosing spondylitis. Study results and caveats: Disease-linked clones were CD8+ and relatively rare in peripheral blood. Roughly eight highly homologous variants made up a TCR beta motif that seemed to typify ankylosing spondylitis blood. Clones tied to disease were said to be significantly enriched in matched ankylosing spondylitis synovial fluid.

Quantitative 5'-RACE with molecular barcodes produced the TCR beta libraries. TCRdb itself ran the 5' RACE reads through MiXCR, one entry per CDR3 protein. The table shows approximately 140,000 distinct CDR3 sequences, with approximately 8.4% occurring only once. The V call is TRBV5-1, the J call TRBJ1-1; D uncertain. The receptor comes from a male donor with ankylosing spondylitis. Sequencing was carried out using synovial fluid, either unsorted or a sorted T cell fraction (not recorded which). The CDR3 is CASSFDTLNTEAFF. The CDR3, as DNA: TGCGCCAGCAGCTTTGACACCTTGAACACTGAAGCTTTCTTT.